The clone carrying this TCR beta chain was observed once. Its antigen is unknown. Germline CDR1 and CDR2: SNHLY and FYNNEI. The V end lost 6 bases, the J end lost 7 bases, and 16 bases lay between the germline ends. This CDR3 spans 14 amino acids. This entry comes from a study of CD8+CD57+ T cells in acquired aplastic anemia. About the study: Quantities of DNA derived from sorted CD4+ and CD8+ cells averaged approximately 3 ug. Healthy donors averaged roughly 11 million reads for CD4+ cells. General study findings and limits: CD8+ Simpson's diversity in patients was not significantly different from that in controls.

According to the study, genomic DNA was the template for TCR beta VDJ and CDR3 profiling. TCRdb processed the reads anew with MiXCR; each CDR3 protein has one entry. This table has hundreds of thousands of distinct CDR3 sequences, 65% to 80% appearing once. This receptor was obtained from a human donor in good health, serving as a control. This sequence joins TRBV2 and TRBJ1-5; tentative D call: TRBD1 (5 bases). Sequencing was performed on sorted CD4+, CD8+, or CD8+CD57+ T cells (not recorded which) from PBMCs. DNA of the CDR3: TGTGCCAGCAGGCGGGAGGTGAGGGACCAGCCCCAGCATTTT. This encodes CASRREVRDQPQHF.